The 20 T cell receptor beta chains reported below all come from one sample, sequenced in a study of T cell responses to AZD1222 COVID-19 vaccine. The table came from immunoSEQ multiplex PCR; TCRdb's copy has only in-frame clones and leaves some out. The table has 130,000 to 150,000 clones, about 91% seen once; the top ten hold 1.5% to 2%. Material: peripheral blood, obtained on day 0 of AZD1222 vaccination. Receptors were obtained from an adult in good health.

The chain links TRBV10-3 to TRBJ2-3, with D possibly matching TRBD2 (5 bases). This CDR3 spans 14 amino acids. The V end lost 2 bases, the J end lost 3 bases, and 9 bases lay between the germline ends. The germline V gene encodes CDR1 ENHRY and CDR2 SYGVKD. CDR3: CAISERELTDTQYF. CDR3 DNA: TGTGCCATCAGTGAGCGGGAATTAACAGATACGCAGTATTTT.

A single count supports this clone. The chain couples TRBV4-3 to TRBJ1-2; a possible D gene is TRBD1 (5 bases). The germline CDR1 and CDR2 sequences are LGHNA and YSLEER. The V and J ends lost 1 base and 8 bases respectively, with 17 bases between them. CDR3 length equals 15 residues. CDR3 residues: CASSQVQGSPLGYTF. The DNA for the CDR3 is TGCGCCAGCAGCCAAGTGCAGGGCTCTCCGCTCGGCTACACCTTC.

The chain carries TRBV12-3 or TRBV12-4 and TRBJ2-3; the D is unclear. Between the trimmed V and J ends, which lost 6 bases and 0 bases, there was a span of 7 bases. There are 13 residues in the CDR3. CDR3 nucleotides: TGTGCCAGCAGCTCTCCTAGCACAGATACGCAGTATTTT. Protein product: CASSSPSTDTQYF.

The rearrangement links TRBV7-8 to TRBJ1-2, with D unclear. The CDR3 is 13 amino acids. Germline V gives CDR1 SGHVS, CDR2 FQNEAQ. Trimming removed 2 bases at V and 6 bases at J, with 10 bases between. The CDR3 sequence is CASSLLGAHGYTF. The CDR3 DNA reads as TGTGCCAGCAGCTTACTGGGAGCCCATGGCTACACCTTC.

The rearrangement uses TRBV5-4 and TRBJ1-3; a possible D gene is TRBD1 (6 bases). Germline V CDR1 and CDR2: SGHNT, YYREEE (reference sequence). Trimming shortened V by 4 bases and J by 1 base, and 15 bases separated the two germline ends. CDR3 length: 16 amino acids. The CDR3 loop reads CASSRGSGLSGNTIYF. DNA of the CDR3: TGTGCCAGCAGCAGGGGGTCCGGGCTGTCTGGAAACACCATATATTTT.

The CDR3 region is CASSSRRADRGYNSPLHF. CDR3 DNA sequence: TGTGCCAGCAGCTCCCGGAGGGCTGACAGGGGATATAATTCACCCCTCCACTTT. V gene TRBV5-6 combines with J gene TRBJ1-6; TRBD1 agrees at 8 bases. J gave up 4 bases and V 3 bases, and 12 bases lay outside the gene matches. CDR3 size: 18 residues. Germline V lookup: CDR1 SGHDT, CDR2 YYEEEE.

CDR3 sequence reads: CASSPRSENTEAFF. In DNA form, the CDR3 reads TGTGCCAGCTCACCGCGGTCGGAGAACACTGAAGCTTTCTTT. V usage is TRBV18 and J usage is TRBJ1-1; no firm D call. Trimming took off 3 bases at V and 1 base at J, with 9 bases between the two ends. In germline, CDR1 is KGHSH, CDR2 LQKENI. The CDR3 is made up of 14 amino acids.

Details on this clone: The junction shows a germline mismatch at one end, possibly a read error. Other nucleotide sequences from this sample produce the same CDR3. The V call is TRBV4-3, the J call TRBJ1-2; D call uncertain. The CDR3 has 15 amino acids. Per the germline V gene, CDR1 is LGHNA and CDR2 is YSLEER. The CDR3 reads CASSPDNNHNYGYTF. The CDR3 nucleotides read TGCGCCAGTAGCCCTGACAATAATCACAACTATGGCTACACCTTC.

This rearrangement joins TRBV7-9 to TRBJ2-4, with TRBD1 matching over 9 bases. Germline trimming cut 2 bases from V and 7 bases from J; bases unmatched to any gene: 6. The CDR3 loop spans 15 amino acids. CDR1 is SEHNR, CDR2 FQNEAQ, per germline (reference sequence). The CDR3 sequence is CASSLMGQGVNIQYF. CDR3 DNA sequence: TGTGCCAGCAGCTTAATGGGACAGGGTGTGAACATTCAGTACTTC.

The CDR3 loop is CASSIWGRAFF. The CDR3 DNA sequence: TGTGCCAGTAGTATTTGGGGAAGGGCTTTCTTT. The chain carries TRBV19 and TRBJ1-1; D remains unclear. CDR3 length equals 11 residues. Germline lookup yields CDR1 LNHDA and CDR2 SQIVND (reference sequence). Trimming pared 3 bases from V and 11 bases from J, leaving 10 bases between. The full variable domain, in which reference TRBV19 and TRBJ1-1 provide the parts outside the CDR3, is DGGITQSPKYLFRKEGQNVTLSCEQNLNHDAMYWYRQDPGQGLRLIYYSQIVNDFQKGDIAEGYSVSREKKESFPLTVTSAQKNPTAFYLCASSIWGRAFFGQGTRLTVV.

This clone was counted a few times. The chain recombines TRBV10-3 with TRBJ2-3; 9 bases are a match to TRBD2. The CDR3 is 15 amino acids. With 6 bases clipped from V and 6 bases from J, the junction kept 10 bases outside the gene matches. From germline, CDR1 is ENHRY and CDR2 SYGVKD. DNA for the CDR3: TGTGCCATCAGGGCGGGACTAGCAGGGTCGGATACGCAGTATTTT. It is translated as CAIRAGLAGSDTQYF.

The chain is built from TRBV7-6 and TRBJ2-7; either TRBD1 or TRBD2 may supply D (5 bases each). V was clipped by 6 bases and J by 4 bases, with 10 bases between them. The CDR3 consists of 12 residues. Germline CDR1 is SGHVS and CDR2 is FNYEAQ. The CDR3 DNA follows: TGTGCCAGCAGTCGGGACGCTTACGAGCAGTACTTC. Residues: CASSRDAYEQYF.

The chain carries TRBV9 and TRBJ1-6; a possible D gene is TRBD1 (5 bases). Germline V gives CDR1 SGDLS, CDR2 YYNGEE. The V gene lost 0 bases and the J gene lost 8 bases, with 12 bases spanning the gap. This CDR3 is built from 15 residues. The CDR3: CASSVDGGPDSPLHF. CDR3 DNA: TGTGCCAGCAGCGTAGACGGGGGACCTGATTCACCCCTCCACTTT.

The chain combines TRBV28 with TRBJ2-7; perhaps TRBD1 as D (5 bases). Looked up from germline, CDR1 is MDHEN and CDR2 is SYDVKM. V lost 6 bases, J lost 2 bases, and 5 bases lay in between. The CDR3 runs to 11 residues. The CDR3 here is CASRTAYEQYF. The CDR3 coding sequence is TGTGCCAGCAGGACAGCCTACGAGCAGTACTTC.

This clone was seen only once. This sequence joins TRBV19 and TRBJ2-7; TRBD1 matches at 7 bases. This CDR3 spans 15 amino acids. V dropped 3 bases and J dropped 2; count of bases not matched to a gene: 7. CDR1 LNHDA and CDR2 SQIVND come from the germline V gene (reference sequence). The CDR3 loop is CASSISAGTAYEQYF. The DNA of the CDR3 is TGTGCCAGTAGTATCTCCGCCGGGACAGCCTACGAGCAGTACTTC.

The CDR3 DNA sequence: TGTGCCAGCAGCCAGATATCGAACACTGAAGCTTTCTTT. Its protein is CASSQISNTEAFF. The V gene is TRBV3-1 (or the pseudogene TRBV3-2), the J gene TRBJ1-1; D remains unclear. V lost 3 bases and J 1 base, leaving 6 bases between the germline ends. The CDR3 loop spans 13 amino acids. CDR1 and CDR2 (germline): LGHDT, YNNKEL (reference sequence).

V gene TRBV7-2 combines with J gene TRBJ2-1, with TRBD2 matching 14 bases. The CDR3 is 14 amino acids. Per the germline V gene, CDR1 is SGHTA and CDR2 is FQGNSA. The V and J ends lost 7 bases and 10 bases, in that order; junction bases with no gene match: 6. For the CDR3, the DNA is TGTGCCAGCAAGACTAGCGGGGGGGGCCTGGAGCAGTTCTTC. Translation: CASKTSGGGLEQFF.

This clone was found a few times. The CDR3 sequence is CATSRRQGANQPQHF. The DNA of the CDR3 is TGTGCCACCAGCAGAAGACAGGGGGCAAATCAGCCCCAGCATTTT. The chain employs TRBV15 and TRBJ1-5; 10 positions agree with TRBD1. This CDR3 is built from 15 residues. Per germline, CDR1 LNHNV and CDR2 YYDKDF (reference sequence). V shed 2 bases, J shed 4 bases, and the junction held 2 bases outside the gene matches.

The V call is TRBV7-3, the J call TRBJ2-5; 12 bases agree with TRBD2. The CDR3 has 15 amino acids. CDR1 is SGHTA, CDR2 FQGTGA, per germline. Trimming took 5 bases from V and 5 from J; bases not matched to a gene: 6. CDR3 nucleotides: TGTGCCAGCAGCCAGGCAGGGACTAGCGGGGAGACCCAGTACTTC. It is translated as CASSQAGTSGETQYF.

This chain links TRBV6-5 with TRBJ2-1; D remains unclear. Germline lookup yields CDR1 MNHEY and CDR2 SVGAGI. V was clipped by 7 bases and J by 5 bases, with 15 bases between them. The CDR3 consists of 14 residues. CDR3 residues: CASTPYSGNNEQFF. In nucleotides, the CDR3 is TGTGCCAGCACCCCCTACAGTGGCAACAATGAGCAGTTCTTC.